Below are 17 T cell receptor beta chains sequenced from a single sample in a study of T cells after somatic rescue of genetic block. The method was immunoSEQ multiplex PCR; TCRdb's version includes in-frame clones alone and lacks a portion of them. The sample shows some 90,000 clones, more than 80% of them seen only once. Sequenced material: peripheral blood mononuclear cells (PBMCs). Receptors were obtained from a woman between 18 and 29 years old.

The chain joins TRBV14 to TRBJ2-7, with D perhaps TRBD1 (5 bases). The germline V gene encodes CDR1 SGHDN and CDR2 FVKESK. This CDR3 is built from 12 residues. V lost 4 bases and J 7 bases, leaving 11 bases between the germline ends. For the CDR3, the DNA is TGTGCCAGCAGCCTTTCAGGGCTTGAGCAGTACTTC. Encoded protein: CASSLSGLEQYF.

The V gene is TRBV7-2, the J gene TRBJ2-3; the match to TRBD2 covers 7 bases. This CDR3 spans 16 amino acids. Per the germline V gene, CDR1 is SGHTA and CDR2 is FQGNSA. The V and J ends lost 5 bases and 3 bases, in that order; junction bases with no gene match: 11. The CDR3 nucleotides read TGTGCCAGCAGCCAGCTGGGCGGGAGCGGGACAGATACGCAGTATTTT. Translated, it gives CASSQLGGSGTDTQYF. The variable domain in full, with the rest retrieved from reference TRBV7-2 and TRBJ2-3, is GAGVSQSPSNKVTEKGKDVELRCDPISGHTALYWYRQSLGQGLEFLIYFQGNSAPDKSGLPSDRFSAERTGGSVSTLTIQRTQQEDSAVYLCASSQLGGSGTDTQYFGPGTRLTVL.

This clone turned up a few times. The genes are TRBV28 and TRBJ1-1; 11 bases align to TRBD1. The CDR3 is 16 amino acids. The ends lost 2 bases at V and 3 bases at J; junction bases unmatched: 5. The germline gives CDR1 MDHEN, CDR2 SYDVKM. CDR3 sequence reads: CASSLPGQGADTEAFF. CDR3 DNA sequence: TGTGCCAGCAGTTTACCCGGACAGGGGGCTGACACTGAAGCTTTCTTT.

The chain couples TRBV5-4 to TRBJ2-2, with TRBD1 matching over 9 bases. From germline, CDR1 is SGHNT and CDR2 YYREEE (reference sequence). The CDR3 has 16 residues. Trimming cost V 1 base and J 4 bases; bases outside gene matches: 5. CDR3 sequence (DNA): TGTGCCAGCAGCTTGCAAGTGACAGGGGGCACCGGGGAGCTGTTTTTT. Translation: CASSLQVTGGTGELFF. The entire variable domain, with the rest obtained from reference TRBV5-4 and TRBJ2-2, is as follows: ETGVTQSPTHLIKTRGQQVTLRCSSQSGHNTVSWYQQALGQGPQFIFQYYREEENGRGNFPPRFSGLQFPNYSSELNVNALELDDSALYLCASSLQVTGGTGELFFGEGSRLTVL.

This chain uses TRBV5-4 with TRBJ1-4; D call uncertain. Germline values: CDR1 SGHNT, CDR2 YYREEE (reference sequence). The CDR3 runs to 17 residues. Deletions cut 0 bases from V and 0 bases from J, with 12 bases between. The CDR3 here is CASSLAAGLATNEKLFF. For the CDR3, the DNA is TGTGCCAGCAGCTTGGCTGCGGGGTTGGCAACTAATGAAAAACTGTTTTTT.

V usage is TRBV28 and J usage is TRBJ1-4; D call uncertain. Germline V lookup: CDR1 MDHEN, CDR2 SYDVKM. The CDR3 has 14 amino acids. V was cut by 6 bases and J by 1 base, with 9 bases left in between. CDR3 residues: CASSSAGTNEKLFF. The DNA for the CDR3 is TGTGCCAGCAGCAGCGCGGGAACTAATGAAAAACTGTTTTTT.

The rearrangement joins TRBV5-1 to TRBJ2-1; D not certain. Germline assignment: CDR1 SGHRS and CDR2 YFSETQ. V shed 5 bases and J shed 3 bases, with 18 bases lying between them. The CDR3 length is 16 residues. The CDR3 nucleotides read TGCGCCAGCAGTCGCTCCCGGACCCCAGGCTACAATGAGCAGTTCTTC. Its translation: CASSRSRTPGYNEQFF.

V is TRBV4-1 and J is TRBJ2-7, with TRBD1 matching over 10 bases. Germline-derived CDR1 and CDR2 are MGHRA and YSYEKL. The V segment lost 3 bases and the J segment 5 bases; nucleotides outside the gene matches: 4. CDR3 length equals 14 residues. CDR3 DNA: TGCGCCAGCAGCCAGGACAGGGGGATCGACGAGCAGTACTTC. It translates to CASSQDRGIDEQYF.

J is TRBJ2-3 and V is TRBV4-1, with 13 bases fitting TRBD2. The CDR3 is 17 amino acids. In germline, CDR1 is MGHRA, CDR2 YSYEKL. The V segment lost 2 bases and the J segment 6 bases; nucleotides outside the gene matches: 8. The CDR3 loop is CASSQPTSGRAGDTQYF. CDR3 DNA: TGCGCCAGCAGCCAACCTACTAGCGGGAGGGCGGGGGATACGCAGTATTTT.

This chain joins TRBV7-9 and TRBJ2-7, with 9 bases lining up with TRBD1. The CDR3 contains 15 residues. Looked up from germline, CDR1 is SEHNR and CDR2 is FQNEAQ (reference sequence). The ends lost 5 bases at V and 4 bases at J; junction bases unmatched: 9. The CDR3 spells CASSPYPDRGYEQYF. The CDR3, as DNA: TGTGCCAGCAGCCCCTACCCGGACAGGGGATACGAGCAGTACTTC.

The rearrangement links TRBV4-2 to TRBJ1-2; 12 nucleotides align to TRBD1. After removal of 0 bases from V and 7 bases from J, the junction contained 12 bases not matched to a gene. Germline-derived CDR1 and CDR2 are LGHNA and YNFKEQ. CDR3 length: 18 amino acids. The CDR3 coding sequence is TGTGCCAGCAGCCAAGATCTGCCGGGGACAGGGGGCGGGAGTGGCTACACCTTC. Protein: CASSQDLPGTGGGSGYTF.

The V call is TRBV30, the J call TRBJ2-1; 8 nucleotides agree with TRBD1. The V segment lost 5 bases and the J segment 16 bases; nucleotides outside the gene matches: 13. The CDR3 is 12 amino acids. Per germline, CDR1 GTSNPN and CDR2 SVGIG (reference sequence). The CDR3 nucleotides are TGTGCCTGGCTACCCAGGGGGCGGGAAGGTTTCTTC. Translated, it gives CAWLPRGREGFF.

The chain has TRBV6-1 and TRBJ1-3; D remains ambiguous. Deletions cut 2 bases from V and 1 base from J, with 15 bases between. The germline gives CDR1 MNHNS, CDR2 SASEGT. This CDR3 has 17 residues. The CDR3 loop reads CASSERTDPSSGNTIYF. In nucleotides, the CDR3 is TGTGCCAGCAGTGAAAGAACAGACCCATCTTCTGGAAACACCATATATTTT.

V and J are TRBV18 and TRBJ2-7; D is possibly TRBD1 (5 bases). CDR1 is KGHSH and CDR2 is LQKENI in the germline V gene. Deletions cut 3 bases from V and 2 bases from J, with 8 bases between. CDR3 length equals 13 residues. The CDR3 spells CASSPDSTYEQYF. The CDR3 region has the DNA TGTGCCAGCTCACCCGACAGTACCTACGAGCAGTACTTC.

The chain joins TRBV28 to TRBJ1-1; a possible D gene is TRBD1 (5 bases). The CDR3 is 13 amino acids. Trimming shortened V by 8 bases and J by 3 bases, and 13 bases separated the two germline ends. The V gene's germline CDR1 is MDHEN and CDR2 SYDVKM. The CDR3 sequence is CASELGPYTEAFF. CDR3 nucleotide sequence: TGTGCCAGCGAGCTGGGGCCATACACTGAAGCTTTCTTT.

This clone has just a few counts. In DNA, the CDR3 is TGTGCCAGCAGCTTAAGCAGTAACTATGGCTACACCTTC. It is translated as CASSLSSNYGYTF. This chain links TRBV7-9 with TRBJ1-2; D gene ambiguous. Trimming stripped 2 bases from V and 1 base from J, with 5 bases between. Looked up from germline, CDR1 is SEHNR and CDR2 is FQNEAQ (reference sequence). CDR3 length: 13 amino acids.

V usage is TRBV12-5 and J usage is TRBJ2-7; D might be TRBD1 (6 bases). Germline V gene sequence: CDR1 LGHNT, CDR2 FRNRAP. Trimming removed 6 bases at V and 2 bases at J, with 14 bases between. The CDR3 sequence is 14 residues long. In DNA form, the CDR3 reads TGTGCTAGTGGCAGCTACAGGGTCCCCTACGAGCAGTACTTC. Protein sequence: CASGSYRVPYEQYF. Full variable domain (missing parts from reference TRBV12-5 and TRBJ2-7): DARVTQTPRHKVTEMGQEVTMRCQPILGHNTVFWYRQTMMQGLELLAYFRNRAPLDDSGMPKDRFSAEMPDATLATLKIQPSEPRDSAVYFCASGSYRVPYEQYFGPGTRLTVT.